What follows are 21 T cell receptor beta chains derived from one specimen sequenced in a study of brain T cells in children with intractable seizures. TCRdb's table, derived via immunoSEQ multiplex PCR, lists solely in-frame clones and lacks some. The sample shows 300,000 to 400,000 clones, over 85% of them seen only once. The time point was: blood from clinic visit 5 months post-surgery; TSC patient then seizure free. The starting material was peripheral blood, obtained 4 to 5 months after surgery. The receptor source for this set is a boy under two years old with tuberous sclerosis and intractable seizures.

This clone was observed a single time. The chain has TRBV28 and TRBJ1-2; maybe TRBD1 (5 bases). Germline lookup yields CDR1 MDHEN and CDR2 SYDVKM. V was pared by 6 bases and J by 4 bases, with 21 bases between. This CDR3 has 16 residues. CDR3 in DNA: TGTGCCAGCAGCCGCCCACCCGCCGGGGCTGGCTATGGCTACACCTTC. Translation gives CASSRPPAGAGYGYTF.

To note about this clone: The identical CDR3 is also encoded by other nucleotide sequences in the sample. V usage is TRBV5-6 and J usage is TRBJ1-2; D is perhaps TRBD1 (5 bases). This CDR3 has 14 residues. V lost 2 bases and J 1 base, leaving 9 bases between the germline ends. Germline loops: CDR1 SGHDT, CDR2 YYEEEE. The CDR3 DNA reads as TGTGCCAGCAGCTTAGGGGTCAGTAACTATGGCTACACCTTC. Encoded protein: CASSLGVSNYGYTF.

The genes are TRBV5-3 and TRBJ1-2; D gene uncertain. TRBV5-3 is known as an ORF, though its function is uncertain. This CDR3 comprises 16 residues. The germline V and J ends were trimmed by 3 bases and 5 bases, with 20 bases remaining between them. The CDR3 DNA is TGTGCCAGAAGCTGGATCTTGACCTCCTACCCATATGGCTACACCTTC. Amino acid sequence: CARSWILTSYPYGYTF.

The chain is built from TRBV4-1 and TRBJ2-5; 8 nucleotides match TRBD1. CDR1 is MGHRA and CDR2 is YSYEKL in the germline V gene. Trimming removed 2 bases from V and 1 base from J; junction bases left unmatched: 3. This CDR3 contains 15 residues. The CDR3 protein is CASSQLDRVQETQYF. DNA for the CDR3: TGCGCCAGCAGCCAATTGGACAGGGTCCAAGAGACCCAGTACTTC.

The chain links TRBV10-1 to TRBJ2-7, with D tentatively TRBD1 (5 bases). Germline lookup yields CDR1 WNHNN and CDR2 SYGVQD (reference sequence). The CDR3 spans 12 residues. V was clipped by 4 bases and J by 1 base, with 5 bases between them. CDR3 DNA sequence: TGCGCCAGCAGTGCAGGGTCCTACGAGCAGTACTTC. It codes for CASSAGSYEQYF.

This chain links TRBV19 with TRBJ1-2; D remains unclear. The CDR3 runs to 12 residues. Germline V gives CDR1 LNHDA, CDR2 SQIVND (reference sequence). Trimming cost V 3 bases and J 0 bases, with 2 bases left between them. The CDR3 sequence is CASSIANYGYTF. CDR3 bases: TGTGCCAGTAGTATTGCTAACTATGGCTACACCTTC.

The chain has TRBV18 and TRBJ2-7; the D call may be TRBD1 or TRBD2 (5 bases each). Germline assignment: CDR1 KGHSH and CDR2 LQKENI. CDR3 size: 13 residues. V shed 2 bases and J shed 6 bases, with 11 bases lying between them. DNA for the CDR3: TGTGCCAGCTCACCAGATTCGGGGACCGAGCAGTACTTC. Amino acids: CASSPDSGTEQYF.

The chain joins TRBV6-5 to TRBJ2-5; D perhaps matches TRBD1 (6 bases). V lost 6 bases and J 7 bases, leaving 21 bases between the germline ends. Germline V gene data show CDR1 as MNHEY and CDR2 as SVGAGI. The CDR3 is 15 amino acids. CDR3 in amino acids: CASRPGVSEVVTQYF. In DNA, the CDR3 is TGTGCCAGCAGACCAGGGGTCTCCGAGGTTGTGACCCAGTACTTC.

The V gene is TRBV3-1 (or the pseudogene TRBV3-2), the J gene TRBJ1-5; tentative D call: TRBD1 (5 bases). The CDR3 has 15 residues. Germline V gives CDR1 LGHDT, CDR2 YNNKEL (reference sequence). V dropped 1 base and J dropped 6 bases, with 13 bases sitting between them. The CDR3 sequence is CASSQGWQGRQPQHF. The CDR3 bases are TGTGCCAGCAGCCAAGGCTGGCAGGGACGTCAGCCCCAGCATTTT.

V is TRBV15 and J is TRBJ1-1; 8 bases are shared with TRBD1. The junction had 4 bases not matched to a gene; V was cut back by 5 bases and J by 2 bases. The germline gives CDR1 LNHNV, CDR2 YYDKDF (reference sequence). The CDR3 covers 14 residues. In nucleotides, the CDR3 is TGTGCCACCAGCGGACAGGGCTCAAACACTGAAGCTTTCTTT. This encodes CATSGQGSNTEAFF.

This chain joins TRBV5-4 and TRBJ2-1; weak D call: TRBD1 (6 bases). The CDR3 contains 14 residues. The V and J ends lost 3 bases and 8 bases respectively, with 15 bases between them. Germline CDR1 reads SGHNT; CDR2 reads YYREEE (reference sequence). CDR3 sequence (DNA): TGTGCCAGCAGCTGGTGGGACATTCGTCATGAGCAGTTCTTC. This sequence encodes CASSWWDIRHEQFF. The full variable domain, rest sourced from reference TRBV5-4 and TRBJ2-1, is ETGVTQSPTHLIKTRGQQVTLRCSSQSGHNTVSWYQQALGQGPQFIFQYYREEENGRGNFPPRFSGLQFPNYSSELNVNALELDDSALYLCASSWWDIRHEQFFGPGTRLTVL.

V and J are TRBV7-3 and TRBJ2-1; weak D call: TRBD1 (5 bases). CDR1 and CDR2 from the germline V gene are SGHTA and FQGTGA. The CDR3 runs to 14 residues. Trimming shortened V by 4 bases and J by 3 bases, and 10 bases separated the two germline ends. CDR3 coding DNA: TGTGCCAGCAGCTCCCCAGGGCTCTACAATGAGCAGTTCTTC. Encoded protein: CASSSPGLYNEQFF.

V gene TRBV13 combines with J gene TRBJ1-1; the match to TRBD1 covers 11 bases. The germline CDR1 and CDR2 sequences are PRHDT and FYEKMQ (reference sequence). The junction had 11 bases not matched to a gene; V was cut back by 2 bases and J by 3 bases. The CDR3 has 18 residues. The CDR3 region is CASSLYSPGQGGHTEAFF. DNA for the CDR3: TGTGCCAGCAGCTTATATAGCCCGGGACAGGGGGGTCACACTGAAGCTTTCTTT.

In this sample, this clone turned up once. This rearrangement joins TRBV24-1 to TRBJ1-2, with TRBD1 matching 7 bases. Unmatched junction bases numbered 4, after V lost 0 bases and J lost 7 bases. Germline CDR1 reads KGHDR; CDR2 reads SFDVKD. The CDR3 contains 14 residues. CDR3 residues: CATSDLTGAVGYTF. CDR3 bases: TGTGCCACCAGTGATTTGACAGGGGCGGTTGGCTACACCTTC.

The gene calls are TRBV7-9 and TRBJ2-7, with 7 bases matching TRBD2. Losses at the gene ends were 5 bases for V and 1 base for J; bases not matched to a gene: 5. The CDR3 is 14 amino acids. CDR1 and CDR2 from the germline V gene are SEHNR and FQNEAQ (reference sequence). CDR3 in amino acids: CASSPGTNSYEQYF. The CDR3 nucleotides read TGTGCCAGCAGCCCCGGGACTAATTCCTACGAGCAGTACTTC.

The chain employs TRBV7-8 and TRBJ2-3; D is perhaps TRBD2 (5 bases). Germline lookup yields CDR1 SGHVS and CDR2 FQNEAQ. V lost 1 base and J lost 6, with 17 bases in between. The CDR3 spans 16 residues. The CDR3 spells CASSLVLLASPDTQYF. The CDR3 nucleotides read TGTGCCAGCAGCTTAGTCCTGCTAGCCTCTCCGGATACGCAGTATTTT.

The gene calls are TRBV27 and TRBJ2-7, with 10 bases lining up with TRBD1. Germline V lookup: CDR1 MNHEY, CDR2 SMNVEV (reference sequence). Germline trimming cut 6 bases from V and 1 base from J; bases unmatched to any gene: 6. The CDR3 extends over 15 amino acids. The CDR3: CASRGDRGGSYEQYF. Here the CDR3 DNA reads TGTGCCAGCAGGGGGGACAGGGGAGGTTCCTACGAGCAGTACTTC.

J is TRBJ1-2 and V is TRBV5-4; D might be TRBD1 (5 bases). The V end was cut by 1 base, the J end by 4 bases, with 14 bases between. This CDR3 spans 15 amino acids. Germline CDR1 reads SGHNT; CDR2 reads YYREEE (reference sequence). CDR3 sequence (DNA): TGTGCCAGCAGCTTGAGGCGGGGCTCCAGCTATGGCTACACCTTC. Protein: CASSLRRGSSYGYTF.

J is TRBJ2-1 and V is TRBV12-3 or TRBV12-4, with D perhaps TRBD1 (5 bases). This CDR3 has 13 residues. Trimming took 2 bases from V and 9 from J, leaving 11 bases between them. The CDR3 DNA is TGTGCCAGCAGTTTACTAGGGGCGAGTGAGCAGTTCTTC. Amino acids: CASSLLGASEQFF.

The chain has TRBV10-2 and TRBJ1-4; 7 bases line up with TRBD1. Trimming took 0 bases from V and 4 from J; bases not matched to a gene: 17. The CDR3 loop spans 20 amino acids. The germline V gene encodes CDR1 WSHSY and CDR2 SAAADI. The CDR3 nucleotides are TGCGCCAGCAGTGAGTCAGAGTGGTTCCATACAGGGGCCCTTAATGAAAAACTGTTTTTT. Residues: CASSESEWFHTGALNEKLFF.

V gene TRBV15 combines with J gene TRBJ1-6; unclear D gene. Trimming stripped 2 bases from V and 0 bases from J, with 2 bases between. Looked up from germline, CDR1 is LNHNV and CDR2 is YYDKDF (reference sequence). The CDR3 covers 14 residues. This CDR3 is CATSRSSYNSPLHF. Here the CDR3 DNA reads TGTGCCACCAGCAGAAGCTCCTATAATTCACCCCTCCACTTT.